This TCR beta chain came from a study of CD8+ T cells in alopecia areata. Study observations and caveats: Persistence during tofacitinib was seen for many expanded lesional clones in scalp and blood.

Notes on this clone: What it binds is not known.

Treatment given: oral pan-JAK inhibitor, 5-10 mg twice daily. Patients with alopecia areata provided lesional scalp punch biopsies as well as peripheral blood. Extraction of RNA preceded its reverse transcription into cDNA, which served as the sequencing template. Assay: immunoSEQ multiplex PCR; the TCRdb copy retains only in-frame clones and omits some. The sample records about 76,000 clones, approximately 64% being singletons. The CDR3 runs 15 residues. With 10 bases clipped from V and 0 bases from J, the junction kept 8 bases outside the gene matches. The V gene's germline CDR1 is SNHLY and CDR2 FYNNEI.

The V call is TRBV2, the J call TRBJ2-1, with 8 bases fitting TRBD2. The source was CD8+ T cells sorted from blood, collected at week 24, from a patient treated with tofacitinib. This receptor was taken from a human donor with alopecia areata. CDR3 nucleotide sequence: TGTGCCACTGATAGCGGGACTAGCTCCTACAATGAGCAGTTCTTC. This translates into CATDSGTSSYNEQFF.